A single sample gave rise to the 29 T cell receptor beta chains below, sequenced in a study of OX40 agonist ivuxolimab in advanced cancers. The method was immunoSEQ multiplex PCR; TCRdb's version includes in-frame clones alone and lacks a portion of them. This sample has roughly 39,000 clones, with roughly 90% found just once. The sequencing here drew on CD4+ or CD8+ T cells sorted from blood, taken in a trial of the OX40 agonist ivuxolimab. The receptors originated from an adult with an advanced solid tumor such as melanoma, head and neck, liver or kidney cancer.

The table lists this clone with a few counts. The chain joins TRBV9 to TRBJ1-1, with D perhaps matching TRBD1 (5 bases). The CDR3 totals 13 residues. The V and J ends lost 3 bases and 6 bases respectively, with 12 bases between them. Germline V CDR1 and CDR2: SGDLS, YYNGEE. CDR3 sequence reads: CASSAVQGPEAFF. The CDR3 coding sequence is TGTGCCAGCAGCGCCGTCCAGGGCCCTGAAGCTTTCTTT.

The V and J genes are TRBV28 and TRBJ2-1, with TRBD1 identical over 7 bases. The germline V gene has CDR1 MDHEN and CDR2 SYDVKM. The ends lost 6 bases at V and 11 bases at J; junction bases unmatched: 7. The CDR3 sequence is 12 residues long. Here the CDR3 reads CASSFKDRKQFF. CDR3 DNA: TGTGCCAGCAGCTTTAAGGACAGGAAGCAGTTCTTC.

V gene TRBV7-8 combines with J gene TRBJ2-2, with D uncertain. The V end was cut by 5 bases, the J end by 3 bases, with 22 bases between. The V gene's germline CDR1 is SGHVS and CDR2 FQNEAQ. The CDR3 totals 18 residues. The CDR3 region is CASSLRAMPADHTGELFF. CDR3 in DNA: TGTGCCAGCAGCCTCCGGGCCATGCCAGCAGATCACACCGGGGAGCTGTTTTTT.

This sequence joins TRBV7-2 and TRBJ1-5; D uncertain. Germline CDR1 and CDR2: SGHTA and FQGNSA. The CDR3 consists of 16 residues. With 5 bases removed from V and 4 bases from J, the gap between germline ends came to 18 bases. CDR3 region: CASSPYVGRSNQPQHF. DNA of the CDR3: TGTGCCAGCAGCCCGTATGTCGGCAGATCTAATCAGCCCCAGCATTTT.

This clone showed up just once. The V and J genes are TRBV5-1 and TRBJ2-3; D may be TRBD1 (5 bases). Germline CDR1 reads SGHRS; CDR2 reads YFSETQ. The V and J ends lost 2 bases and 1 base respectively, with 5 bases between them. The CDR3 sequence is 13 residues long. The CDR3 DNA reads TGCGCCAGCAGCTTACAGGGCACAGATACGCAGTATTTT. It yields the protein CASSLQGTDTQYF. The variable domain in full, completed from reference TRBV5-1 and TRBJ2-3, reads KAGVTQTPRYLIKTRGQQVTLSCSPISGHRSVSWYQQTPGQGLQFLFEYFSETQRNKGNFPGRFSGRQFSNSRSEMNVSTLELGDSALYLCASSLQGTDTQYFGPGTRLTVL.

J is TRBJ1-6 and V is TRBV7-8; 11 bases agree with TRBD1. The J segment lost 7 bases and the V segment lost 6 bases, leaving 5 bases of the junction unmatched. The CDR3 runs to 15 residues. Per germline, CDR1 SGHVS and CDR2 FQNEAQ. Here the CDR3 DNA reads TGTGCCAGCAGGATCGGACAGGGGGCGAATTCACCCCTCCACTTT. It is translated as CASRIGQGANSPLHF.

In DNA, the CDR3 is TGTGCCAGCAGGCTAGCGGGAGTAAACAATGAGCAGTTCTTC. It encodes CASRLAGVNNEQFF. The chain links TRBV6-5 to TRBJ2-1, with 10 bases fitting TRBD2. The germline gives CDR1 MNHEY, CDR2 SVGAGI. V was pared by 6 bases and J by 5 bases, with 4 bases of the junction left unmatched. The CDR3 length is 14 residues.

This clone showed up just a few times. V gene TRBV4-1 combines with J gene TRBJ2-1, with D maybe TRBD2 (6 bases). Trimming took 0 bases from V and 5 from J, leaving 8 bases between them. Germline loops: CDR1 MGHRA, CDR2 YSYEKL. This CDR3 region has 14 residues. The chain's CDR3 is CASSQEGLNNEQFF. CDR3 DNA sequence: TGCGCCAGCAGCCAAGAGGGACTTAACAATGAGCAGTTCTTC.

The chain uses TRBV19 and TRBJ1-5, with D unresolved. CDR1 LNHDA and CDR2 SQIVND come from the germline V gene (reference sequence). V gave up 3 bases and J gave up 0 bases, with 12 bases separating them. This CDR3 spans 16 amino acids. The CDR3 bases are TGTGCCAGTAGTATTACCCGACCTGATAGCAATCAGCCCCAGCATTTT. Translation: CASSITRPDSNQPQHF.

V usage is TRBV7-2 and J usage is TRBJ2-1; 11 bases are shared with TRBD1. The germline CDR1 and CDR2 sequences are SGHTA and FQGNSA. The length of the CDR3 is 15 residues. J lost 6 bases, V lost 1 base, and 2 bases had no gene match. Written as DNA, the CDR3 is TGTGCCAGCAGCTTAGGCGGGACAGGGGGCAATGAGCAGTTCTTC. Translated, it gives CASSLGGTGGNEQFF.

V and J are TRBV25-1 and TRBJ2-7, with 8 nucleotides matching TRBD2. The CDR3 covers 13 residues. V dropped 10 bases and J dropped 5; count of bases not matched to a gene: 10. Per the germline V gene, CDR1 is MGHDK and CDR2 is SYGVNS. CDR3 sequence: CATETGTRDEQYF. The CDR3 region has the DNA TGTGCCACCGAAACCGGGACTAGGGACGAGCAGTACTTC.

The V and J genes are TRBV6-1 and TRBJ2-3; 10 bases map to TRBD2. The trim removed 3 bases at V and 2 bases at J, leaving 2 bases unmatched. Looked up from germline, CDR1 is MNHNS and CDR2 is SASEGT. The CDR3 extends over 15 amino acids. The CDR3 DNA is TGTGCCAGCAGTGAGGGACTAGCGATCACAGATACGCAGTATTTT. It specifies CASSEGLAITDTQYF.

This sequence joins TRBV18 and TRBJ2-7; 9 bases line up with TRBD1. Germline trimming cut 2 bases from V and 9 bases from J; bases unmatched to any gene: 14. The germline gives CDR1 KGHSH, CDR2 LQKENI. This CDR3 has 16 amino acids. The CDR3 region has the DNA TGTGCCAGCTCACCAGGTCCGGGACAGGGTACGTGGTGGCAGTACTTC. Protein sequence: CASSPGPGQGTWWQYF.

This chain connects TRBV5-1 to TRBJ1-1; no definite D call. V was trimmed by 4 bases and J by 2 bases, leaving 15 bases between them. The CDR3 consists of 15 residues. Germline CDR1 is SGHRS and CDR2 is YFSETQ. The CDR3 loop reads CASSLVAGRNTEAFF. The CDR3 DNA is TGCGCCAGCAGCCTGGTTGCCGGCCGCAACACTGAAGCTTTCTTT.

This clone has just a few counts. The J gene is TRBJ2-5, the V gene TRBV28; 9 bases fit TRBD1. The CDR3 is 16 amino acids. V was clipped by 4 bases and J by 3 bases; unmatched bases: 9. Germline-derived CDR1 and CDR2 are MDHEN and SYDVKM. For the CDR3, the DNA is TGTGCCAGCAGTTCCCGACAGGGGGGGCGAAAAGAGACCCAGTACTTC. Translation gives CASSSRQGGRKETQYF.

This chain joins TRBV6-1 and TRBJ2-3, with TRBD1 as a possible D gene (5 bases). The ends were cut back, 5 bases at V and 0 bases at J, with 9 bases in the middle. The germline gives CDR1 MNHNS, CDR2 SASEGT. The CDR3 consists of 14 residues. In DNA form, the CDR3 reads TGTGCCAGCAGTCGGACAACTAGCACAGATACGCAGTATTTT. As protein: CASSRTTSTDTQYF.

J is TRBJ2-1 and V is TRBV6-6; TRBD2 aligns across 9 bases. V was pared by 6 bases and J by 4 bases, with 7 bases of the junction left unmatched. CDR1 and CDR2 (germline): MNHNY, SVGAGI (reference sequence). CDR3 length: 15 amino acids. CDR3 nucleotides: TGTGCCAGCAGCATTAGCGGGAGTGCATACAATGAGCAGTTCTTC. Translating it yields CASSISGSAYNEQFF.

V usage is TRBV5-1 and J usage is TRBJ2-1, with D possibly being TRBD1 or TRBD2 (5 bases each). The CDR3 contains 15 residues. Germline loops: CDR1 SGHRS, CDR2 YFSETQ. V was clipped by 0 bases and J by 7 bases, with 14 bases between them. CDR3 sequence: CASSLAGTLGNEQFF. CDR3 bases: TGCGCCAGCAGCTTGGCCGGGACCCTTGGGAATGAGCAGTTCTTC.

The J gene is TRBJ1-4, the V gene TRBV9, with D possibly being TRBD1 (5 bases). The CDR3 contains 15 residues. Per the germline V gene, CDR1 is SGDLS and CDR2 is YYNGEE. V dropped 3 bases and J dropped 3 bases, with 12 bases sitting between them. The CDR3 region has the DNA TGTGCCAGCAGCGAAAGGGGCACGGCTAATGAAAAACTGTTTTTT. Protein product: CASSERGTANEKLFF.

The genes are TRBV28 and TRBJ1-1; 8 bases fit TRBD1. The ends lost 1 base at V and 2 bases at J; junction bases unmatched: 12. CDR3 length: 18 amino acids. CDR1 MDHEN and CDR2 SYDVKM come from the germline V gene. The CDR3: CASSLYLNWGQENTEAFF. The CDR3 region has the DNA TGTGCCAGCAGTTTATATCTGAATTGGGGACAGGAAAACACTGAAGCTTTCTTT.

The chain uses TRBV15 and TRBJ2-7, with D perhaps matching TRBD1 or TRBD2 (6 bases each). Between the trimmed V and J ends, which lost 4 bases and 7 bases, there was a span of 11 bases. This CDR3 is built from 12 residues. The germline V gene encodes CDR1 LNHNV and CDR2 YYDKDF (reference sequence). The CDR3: CATSKGGREQYF. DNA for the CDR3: TGTGCCACCAGCAAAGGGGGGAGGGAGCAGTACTTC. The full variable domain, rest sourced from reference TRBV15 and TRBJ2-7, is DAMVIQNPRYQVTQFGKPVTLSCSQTLNHNVMYWYQQKSSQAPKLLFHYYDKDFNNEADTPDNFQSRRPNTSFCFLDIRSPGLGDTAMYLCATSKGGREQYFGPGTRLTVT.

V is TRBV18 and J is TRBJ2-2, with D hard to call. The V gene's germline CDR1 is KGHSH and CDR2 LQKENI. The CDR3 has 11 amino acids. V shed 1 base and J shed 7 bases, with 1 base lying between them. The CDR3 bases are TGTGCCAGCTCACCACACGGGGAGCTGTTTTTT. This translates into CASSPHGELFF.

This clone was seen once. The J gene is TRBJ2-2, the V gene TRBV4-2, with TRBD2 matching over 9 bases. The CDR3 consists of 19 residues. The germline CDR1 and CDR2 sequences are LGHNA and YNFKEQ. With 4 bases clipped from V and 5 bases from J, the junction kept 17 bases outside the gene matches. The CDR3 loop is CASSLMGRGRVKPTGELFF. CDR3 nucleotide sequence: TGTGCCAGCAGCCTCATGGGGCGCGGGAGGGTAAAACCGACCGGGGAGCTGTTTTTT.

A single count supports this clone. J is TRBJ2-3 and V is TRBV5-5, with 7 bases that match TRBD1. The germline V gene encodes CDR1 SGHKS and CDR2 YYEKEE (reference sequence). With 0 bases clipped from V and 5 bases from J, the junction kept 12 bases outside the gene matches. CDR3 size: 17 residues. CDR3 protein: CASSLAEYRGRGDTQYF. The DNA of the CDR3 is TGTGCCAGCAGCTTGGCCGAATACAGGGGTCGGGGAGATACGCAGTATTTT.

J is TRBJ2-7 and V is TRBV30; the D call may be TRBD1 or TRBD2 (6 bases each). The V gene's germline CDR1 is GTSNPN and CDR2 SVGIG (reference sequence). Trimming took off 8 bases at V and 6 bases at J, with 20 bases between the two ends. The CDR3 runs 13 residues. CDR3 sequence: CAGLQGHGREQYF. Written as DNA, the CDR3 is TGTGCCGGACTACAGGGACATGGGCGCGAGCAGTACTTC.

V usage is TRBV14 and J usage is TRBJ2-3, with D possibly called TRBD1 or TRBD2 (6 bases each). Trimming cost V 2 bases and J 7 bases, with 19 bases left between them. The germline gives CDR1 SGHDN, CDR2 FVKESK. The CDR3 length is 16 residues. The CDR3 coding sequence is TGTGCCAGCAGCCAATTAGCGGACGCAAGGGGGAATACGCAGTATTTT. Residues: CASSQLADARGNTQYF.

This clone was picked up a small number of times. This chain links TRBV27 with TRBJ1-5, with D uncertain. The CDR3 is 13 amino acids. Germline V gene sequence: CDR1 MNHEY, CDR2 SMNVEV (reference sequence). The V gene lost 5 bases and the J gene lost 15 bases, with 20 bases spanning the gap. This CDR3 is CASSPNPGKHWHF. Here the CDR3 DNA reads TGTGCCAGCAGTCCCAATCCTGGGAAGCACTGGCATTTT.

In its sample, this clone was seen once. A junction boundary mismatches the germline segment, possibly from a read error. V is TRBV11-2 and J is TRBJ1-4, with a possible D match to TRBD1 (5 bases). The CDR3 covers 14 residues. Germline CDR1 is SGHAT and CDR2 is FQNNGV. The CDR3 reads CASSLAGTDERLFF. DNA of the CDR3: TGTGCCAGCAGCTTAGCAGGGACGGATGAAAGACTGTTTTTT.

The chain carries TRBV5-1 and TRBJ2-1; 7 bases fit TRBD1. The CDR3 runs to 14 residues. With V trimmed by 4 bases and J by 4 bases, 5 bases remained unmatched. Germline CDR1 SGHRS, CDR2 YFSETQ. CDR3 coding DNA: TGCGCCAGCAGCCCCGGGACAGCTTACAATGAGCAGTTCTTC. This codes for CASSPGTAYNEQFF.